This is a list of T cell receptor beta chains from one sample in a study of blood T cell repertoires in COVID-19. Measured with immunoSEQ multiplex PCR; TCRdb has only the in-frame clones, and not every one. The table shows over 130,000 clones, with about four fifths occurring only once. Sequencing was done on a sample of peripheral blood. These receptors all come from a man aged 25-40 years with COVID-19, enrolled during active disease. Each CDR3 is given with its conserved first and last residue. The D gene is left open where the match is weak. Rows give clone size only sometimes, using once, few, many, or a class for an expanded clone.

v_gene: TRBV20-1; j_gene: TRBJ2-1; d_gene: -; abundance: -; CDR3aa: CSAGDWEQFF; CDR3nt: TGCAGTGCTGGGGACTGGGAGCAGTTCTTC
v_gene: TRBV2; j_gene: TRBJ1-2; d_gene: -; abundance: -; CDR3aa: CASSEWGQNYGYTF; CDR3nt: TGTGCCAGCAGTGAATGGGGCCAGAACTATGGCTACACCTTC
v_gene: TRBV3-1/TRBV3-2; j_gene: TRBJ2-7; d_gene: TRBD1; abundance: -; CDR3aa: CASSSGTGAYEQYF; CDR3nt: TGTGCCAGCAGCTCCGGGACAGGGGCCTACGAGCAGTACTTC
v_gene: TRBV14; j_gene: TRBJ1-2; d_gene: TRBD1; abundance: -; CDR3aa: CASSRVGTGDGYTF; CDR3nt: TGTGCCAGCAGCCGGGTAGGGACAGGCGATGGCTACACCTTC
v_gene: TRBV6-5; j_gene: TRBJ1-4; d_gene: -; abundance: -; CDR3aa: CASSYSREGEKKLFF; CDR3nt: TGTGCCAGCAGTTACTCGAGAGAAGGGGAAAAAAAACTGTTTTTT
v_gene: TRBV15; j_gene: TRBJ1-4; d_gene: -; abundance: -; CDR3aa: CATSRVGASGATNEKLFF; CDR3nt: TGTGCCACCAGCAGAGTAGGCGCCAGCGGAGCAACTAATGAAAAACTGTTTTTT
v_gene: TRBV25-1; j_gene: TRBJ2-3; d_gene: TRBD2; abundance: -; CDR3aa: CASSETSGVLTDTQYF; CDR3nt: TGTGCCAGCAGTGAAACTAGCGGAGTCCTCACAGATACGCAGTATTTT
v_gene: TRBV5-5; j_gene: TRBJ2-4; d_gene: TRBD1; abundance: -; CDR3aa: CASSSRQGAFWAKNIQYF; CDR3nt: TGTGCCAGCAGCTCAAGACAGGGGGCTTTTTGGGCCAAAAACATTCAGTACTTC
v_gene: TRBV6-5; j_gene: TRBJ2-7; d_gene: TRBD1; abundance: once; CDR3aa: CASSRTGSYEQYF; CDR3nt: TGTGCCAGCAGCCGGACAGGGTCCTACGAGCAGTACTTC
v_gene: TRBV3-1/TRBV3-2; j_gene: TRBJ2-3; d_gene: -; abundance: few; CDR3aa: CASSQVADAVTDTQYF; CDR3nt: TGTGCCAGCAGCCAAGTAGCGGACGCCGTCACAGATACGCAGTATTTT
v_gene: TRBV4-2; j_gene: TRBJ2-7; d_gene: TRBD2; abundance: -; CDR3aa: CASSLGLAGGEQYF; CDR3nt: TGTGCCAGCAGCCTGGGACTAGCGGGAGGCGAGCAGTACTTC
v_gene: TRBV6-2/TRBV6-3; j_gene: TRBJ2-6; d_gene: TRBD2; abundance: -; CDR3aa: CASSFPGGGTGANVLTF; CDR3nt: TGTGCCAGCAGTTTCCCAGGCGGGGGAACGGGGGCCAACGTCCTGACTTTC
v_gene: TRBV19; j_gene: TRBJ2-5; d_gene: -; abundance: -; CDR3aa: CASSIDGGIETQYF; CDR3nt: TGTGCCAGTAGTATAGATGGAGGGATAGAGACCCAGTACTTC
v_gene: TRBV29-1; j_gene: TRBJ2-5; d_gene: -; abundance: -; CDR3aa: CSVEPDRDQYF; CDR3nt: TGCAGCGTTGAGCCCGACCGGGACCAGTACTTC
v_gene: TRBV23-1; j_gene: TRBJ2-1; d_gene: -; abundance: -; CDR3aa: CASSQSKRSPFF; CDR3nt: TGCGCCAGCAGTCAATCTAAGAGGAGTCCGTTCTTC
v_gene: TRBV12-3/TRBV12-4; j_gene: TRBJ1-2; d_gene: -; abundance: -; CDR3aa: CASSSYDIYGYTF; CDR3nt: TGTGCCAGCAGTTCCTACGACATCTATGGCTACACCTTC
v_gene: TRBV7-3; j_gene: TRBJ1-1; d_gene: -; abundance: -; CDR3aa: CASSLIGQNTEAFF; CDR3nt: TGTGCCAGCAGCTTAATCGGACAGAACACTGAAGCTTTCTTT
v_gene: TRBV7-2; j_gene: TRBJ2-7; d_gene: TRBD2; abundance: -; CDR3aa: CASMAGASYEQYF; CDR3nt: TGTGCCAGCATGGCGGGAGCCTCCTACGAGCAGTACTTC
v_gene: TRBV28; j_gene: TRBJ2-7; d_gene: TRBD2; abundance: -; CDR3aa: CASSSYGRAYEQYF; CDR3nt: TGTGCCAGCAGTTCTTATGGGAGGGCCTACGAGCAGTACTTC
v_gene: TRBV6-1; j_gene: TRBJ2-7; d_gene: TRBD1; abundance: -; CDR3aa: CASSETGSGSYEQYF; CDR3nt: TGTGCCAGCAGTGAGACAGGGTCAGGCTCCTACGAGCAGTACTTC
v_gene: TRBV15; j_gene: TRBJ1-2; d_gene: -; abundance: -; CDR3aa: CATSRGGIYGYTF; CDR3nt: TGTGCCACCAGTCGAGGGGGTATCTATGGCTACACCTTC
v_gene: TRBV27; j_gene: TRBJ1-4; d_gene: -; abundance: -; CDR3aa: CASTSGRGNEKLFF; CDR3nt: TGTGCCAGCACCTCGGGACGGGGGAATGAAAAACTGTTTTTT
v_gene: TRBV12-3/TRBV12-4; j_gene: TRBJ2-7; d_gene: -; abundance: -; CDR3aa: CASSFNRYYEQYF; CDR3nt: TGTGCCAGCAGTTTTAACAGGTACTACGAGCAGTACTTC
v_gene: TRBV2; j_gene: TRBJ1-2; d_gene: -; abundance: once; CDR3aa: CASSVRTTLDYGYTF; CDR3nt: TGTGCCAGCAGTGTAAGGACAACCCTTGACTATGGCTACACCTTC
v_gene: TRBV14; j_gene: TRBJ1-1; d_gene: TRBD1; abundance: -; CDR3aa: CASSPRDRGSGTEAFF; CDR3nt: TGTGCCAGCAGCCCCCGGGACAGGGGAAGTGGCACTGAAGCTTTCTTT
v_gene: TRBV24-1; j_gene: TRBJ2-1; d_gene: TRBD1; abundance: -; CDR3aa: CATSDALGTGGNNEQFF; CDR3nt: TGTGCCACCAGTGATGCCCTCGGGACAGGGGGAAACAATGAGCAGTTCTTC
v_gene: TRBV4-1; j_gene: TRBJ1-2; d_gene: TRBD1; abundance: -; CDR3aa: CASSQAGTGFYGYTF; CDR3nt: TGCGCCAGCAGCCAAGCAGGGACAGGGTTCTATGGCTACACCTTC
v_gene: TRBV3-1/TRBV3-2; j_gene: TRBJ2-5; d_gene: -; abundance: -; CDR3aa: CASSPGAGETQYF; CDR3nt: TGTGCCAGCAGCCCGGGAGCGGGAGAGACCCAGTACTTC
v_gene: TRBV18; j_gene: TRBJ2-1; d_gene: TRBD2; abundance: -; CDR3aa: CASSPTSGPNEQFF; CDR3nt: TGTGCCAGCTCACCAACTAGCGGGCCAAATGAGCAGTTCTTC
v_gene: TRBV6-2/TRBV6-3; j_gene: TRBJ2-7; d_gene: TRBD2; abundance: -; CDR3aa: CASSYRAGGHEQYF; CDR3nt: TGTGCCAGCAGTTACCGCGCGGGAGGTCACGAGCAGTACTTC
v_gene: TRBV11-2; j_gene: TRBJ2-1; d_gene: -; abundance: -; CDR3aa: CASSLGLAETSYNEQFF; CDR3nt: TGTGCCAGCAGCTTAGGATTGGCGGAAACTTCCTACAATGAGCAGTTCTTC
v_gene: TRBV30; j_gene: TRBJ2-2; d_gene: -; abundance: -; CDR3aa: CAWITVGELFF; CDR3nt: TGTGCCTGGATCACGGTCGGGGAGCTGTTTTTT
v_gene: TRBV5-1; j_gene: TRBJ2-3; d_gene: TRBD2; abundance: -; CDR3aa: CASSLPSGSETDTQYF; CDR3nt: TGCGCCAGCAGCTTGCCTAGCGGGAGCGAAACAGATACGCAGTATTTT
v_gene: TRBV6-6; j_gene: TRBJ1-2; d_gene: TRBD1; abundance: once; CDR3aa: CASSYPPGTANYGYTF; CDR3nt: TGTGCCAGCAGTTACCCCCCGGGGACAGCTAACTATGGCTACACCTTC
v_gene: TRBV7-2; j_gene: TRBJ2-1; d_gene: -; abundance: -; CDR3aa: CASRADSYNEQFF; CDR3nt: TGTGCCAGCCGGGCGGACAGTTACAATGAGCAGTTCTTC
v_gene: TRBV6-2/TRBV6-3; j_gene: TRBJ2-4; d_gene: TRBD2; abundance: -; CDR3aa: CASSYFGTSGRAKNIQYF; CDR3nt: TGTGCCAGCAGTTACTTCGGGACTAGCGGGAGAGCCAAAAACATTCAGTACTTC
v_gene: TRBV7-9; j_gene: TRBJ1-3; d_gene: -; abundance: once; CDR3aa: CASSLDGSSGNTIYF; CDR3nt: TGTGCCAGCAGCCTGGACGGGAGCTCTGGAAACACCATATATTTT
v_gene: TRBV3-1/TRBV3-2; j_gene: TRBJ1-1; d_gene: -; abundance: -; CDR3aa: CASSQDEGNTEAFF; CDR3nt: TGTGCCAGCAGCCAAGATGAGGGGAACACTGAAGCTTTCTTT
v_gene: TRBV28; j_gene: TRBJ2-2; d_gene: TRBD2; abundance: once; CDR3aa: CASSFLAGEIGGELFF; CDR3nt: TGTGCCAGCAGTTTCCTAGCGGGAGAGATAGGCGGGGAGCTGTTTTTT
v_gene: TRBV5-4; j_gene: TRBJ2-5; d_gene: -; abundance: -; CDR3aa: CASSLTGTQETQYF; CDR3nt: TGTGCCAGCAGCCTCACAGGGACCCAAGAGACCCAGTACTTC
v_gene: TRBV19; j_gene: TRBJ1-4; d_gene: -; abundance: -; CDR3aa: CASRSEGRTNEKLFF; CDR3nt: TGTGCCAGTAGATCCGAGGGGAGGACTAATGAAAAACTGTTTTTT
v_gene: TRBV10-3; j_gene: TRBJ1-5; d_gene: -; abundance: -; CDR3aa: CAISGGGNQPQHF; CDR3nt: TGTGCCATCAGTGGCGGGGGGAATCAGCCCCAGCATTTT
v_gene: TRBV7-9; j_gene: TRBJ1-1; d_gene: -; abundance: once; CDR3aa: CASSLATKPEAFF; CDR3nt: TGTGCCAGCAGCTTAGCCACTAAGCCTGAAGCTTTCTTT
v_gene: TRBV2; j_gene: TRBJ2-7; d_gene: TRBD1; abundance: -; CDR3aa: CASWKSRTGPSGNEQYF; CDR3nt: TGTGCCAGCTGGAAGAGCCGGACAGGACCCTCCGGCAACGAGCAGTACTTC
v_gene: TRBV2; j_gene: TRBJ2-3; d_gene: -; abundance: -; CDR3aa: CARERGNRQHTDTQYF; CDR3nt: TGTGCCAGAGAAAGGGGTAATAGACAGCACACAGATACGCAGTATTTT
v_gene: TRBV27; j_gene: TRBJ1-1; d_gene: -; abundance: -; CDR3aa: CASSSLGQRQAFF; CDR3nt: TGTGCCAGCAGTTCCTTAGGACAACGTCAAGCTTTCTTT
v_gene: TRBV28; j_gene: TRBJ2-7; d_gene: TRBD2; abundance: -; CDR3aa: CASRTAIAGAYEQYF; CDR3nt: TGTGCCAGCAGAACCGCCATAGCGGGAGCCTACGAGCAGTACTTC
v_gene: TRBV5-8; j_gene: TRBJ2-5; d_gene: TRBD1; abundance: -; CDR3aa: CASSLGTGGRQETQYF; CDR3nt: TGTGCCAGCAGCCTTGGGACAGGGGGCAGGCAAGAGACCCAGTACTTC
v_gene: TRBV7-9; j_gene: TRBJ2-1; d_gene: -; abundance: -; CDR3aa: CASSLGFGGNEQFF; CDR3nt: TGTGCCAGCAGCTTAGGGTTCGGAGGTAATGAGCAGTTCTTC
v_gene: TRBV7-9; j_gene: TRBJ1-2; d_gene: -; abundance: -; CDR3aa: CASVPESRGGYGYTF; CDR3nt: TGTGCCAGCGTCCCGGAGAGTCGTGGAGGGTATGGCTACACCTTC
v_gene: TRBV19; j_gene: TRBJ1-1; d_gene: TRBD1; abundance: -; CDR3aa: CASSKYRDRVPYAEAFF; CDR3nt: TGTGCCAGTAGTAAATACCGGGACAGGGTACCGTACGCTGAAGCTTTCTTT
v_gene: TRBV29-1; j_gene: TRBJ1-2; d_gene: TRBD1; abundance: -; CDR3aa: CSVDRQGSVYGYTF; CDR3nt: TGCAGCGTTGATAGACAGGGTTCAGTCTATGGCTACACCTTC
v_gene: TRBV6-6; j_gene: TRBJ2-7; d_gene: -; abundance: -; CDR3aa: CASSYGGAGSYEQYF; CDR3nt: TGTGCCAGCAGTTACGGCGGGGCAGGCTCCTACGAGCAGTACTTC
v_gene: TRBV4-2; j_gene: TRBJ1-2; d_gene: -; abundance: -; CDR3aa: CASSQGHRQRSNYGYTF; CDR3nt: TGTGCCAGCAGCCAAGGGCACCGACAGCGCTCTAACTATGGCTACACCTTC
v_gene: TRBV5-6; j_gene: TRBJ1-1; d_gene: TRBD1; abundance: -; CDR3aa: CASSRRFRTGASREAFF; CDR3nt: TGTGCCAGCAGCCGTAGATTTAGGACAGGGGCTTCCCGGGAAGCTTTCTTT